The rows below give T cell receptor beta chains drawn from one sample of a study of blood T cells in healthy people across ages. MiXCR, applied by TCRdb to the 5' RACE reads, yields one record per CDR3 protein. This sample has around 1.5 million distinct CDR3 sequences; around 59% occur once, and the top ten carry 5% to 7%. Sequencing input: blood. The receptors come from a young man in good health. Both conserved end residues are part of each CDR3. The order of the fields is clone size, V gene, J gene, D gene, CDR3 DNA, CDR3 protein. The D gene is left open where the match is weak. Only some rows state a clone size, as once, few, many or a class for expanded clones.

NA	TRBV6-2/TRBV6-3	TRBJ1-1	NA	TGTGCCAGCAGGGAAGGATATCTTGGCGTGAACACTGAAGCTTTCTTT	CASREGYLGVNTEAFF
NA	TRBV29-1	TRBJ2-3	NA	TGCAGCGGAGTGGGGGGCCCCTCAGATACGCAGTATTTT	CSGVGGPSDTQYF
NA	TRBV29-1	TRBJ1-1	NA	TGCAGCGCGTACACCGGGGGAAGCACTGAAGCTTTCTTT	CSAYTGGSTEAFF
NA	TRBV4-2	TRBJ2-7	NA	TGTGCCAGCAGCCAAGAGCTTCCTCTGGCGGGACACTACGAGCAGTACTTC	CASSQELPLAGHYEQYF
many	TRBV5-1	TRBJ2-3	NA	TGTGCCAGCAGCTTACTAGATACGCAGTATTTT	CASSLLDTQYF
NA	TRBV4-1	TRBJ1-5	NA	TGCGCCAGCGGCACAGGTAGCAATCAGCCCCAGCATTTT	CASGTGSNQPQHF
NA	TRBV6-1	TRBJ2-1	TRBD2	TGTGCCAGCACCGGACTAGCGGGATTTAGCTCCTACAATGAGCAGTTCTTC	CASTGLAGFSSYNEQFF
NA	TRBV5-1	TRBJ2-7	TRBD1	TGCGCCAGCAGCTTGGCTGGGACAGGGGGGGGGTACGAGCAGTACTTC	CASSLAGTGGGYEQYF
NA	TRBV12-3/TRBV12-4	TRBJ1-2	NA	TGTGCCAGCTCACACGGGTACGGCTACACCTTC	CASSHGYGYTF
few	TRBV18	TRBJ2-7	NA	TGTGCCAGCTCCCGGGATGCCGGCCCCTACGAGCAGTACTTC	CASSRDAGPYEQYF
NA	TRBV5-1	TRBJ2-3	TRBD1	TGCGCCAGCCCTGACAGGGAAGATACGCAGTATTTT	CASPDREDTQYF
NA	TRBV7-2	TRBJ2-5	TRBD1	TGTGCCAGCAGCAAGGGACAGGGGGCGGGAGAAGAGACCCAGTACTTC	CASSKGQGAGEETQYF
NA	TRBV7-9	TRBJ1-1	NA	TGTGCCAGCAGCGAAGGGAGAGCGGATGAAGCTTTCTTT	CASSEGRADEAFF
NA	TRBV20-1	TRBJ2-7	NA	TGCAGTGCTACATACAGGGCGAGCTACGAGCAGTACTTC	CSATYRASYEQYF
once	TRBV6-2/TRBV6-3	TRBJ2-3	TRBD1	TGTGCCAGCAGTACGTCCAGGGGGCCAGATACGCAGTATTTT	CASSTSRGPDTQYF
few	TRBV7-9	TRBJ2-7	NA	TGTGCCAGCAGCCTTACCCCTCCGGAAAACCCCTACGAGCAGTACTTC	CASSLTPPENPYEQYF
NA	TRBV5-1	TRBJ2-5	TRBD2	TGCGCCAGCAGCTTTTCGGCGGGAGTTCAAGAGACCCAGTACTTC	CASSFSAGVQETQYF
NA	TRBV20-1	TRBJ2-5	TRBD1	TGCAGTGCTAGGCGGGACAGGGATTGGGAGACCCAGTACTTC	CSARRDRDWETQYF
NA	TRBV5-1	TRBJ2-1	NA	TGCGCCAGCAGCCCATCCCCTGTGAATGAGCAGTTCTTC	CASSPSPVNEQFF
NA	TRBV9	TRBJ1-2	NA	TGTGCCAGCAGCGTTGGCGGGGGTGTATATGGCTACACCTTC	CASSVGGGVYGYTF
few	TRBV20-1	TRBJ2-7	NA	TGCAGTGCTGGAAGGGACTCCGCCTACGAGCAGTACTTC	CSAGRDSAYEQYF
few	TRBV25-1	TRBJ1-6	TRBD1	TGTGCCAGCAGTGAATCGGGGTCAGGGGGTTTTAATTCACCCCTCCACTTT	CASSESGSGGFNSPLHF